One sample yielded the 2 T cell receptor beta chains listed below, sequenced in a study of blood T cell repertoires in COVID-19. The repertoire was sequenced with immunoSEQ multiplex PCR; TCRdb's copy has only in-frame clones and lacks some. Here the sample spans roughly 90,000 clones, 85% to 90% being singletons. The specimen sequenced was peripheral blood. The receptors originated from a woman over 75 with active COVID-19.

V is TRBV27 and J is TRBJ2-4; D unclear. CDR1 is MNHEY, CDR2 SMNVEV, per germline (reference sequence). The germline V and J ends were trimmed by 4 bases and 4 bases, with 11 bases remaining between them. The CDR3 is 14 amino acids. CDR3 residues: CASSSLTRKNIQYF. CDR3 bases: TGTGCCAGCAGTTCCCTGACACGTAAAAACATTCAGTACTTC.

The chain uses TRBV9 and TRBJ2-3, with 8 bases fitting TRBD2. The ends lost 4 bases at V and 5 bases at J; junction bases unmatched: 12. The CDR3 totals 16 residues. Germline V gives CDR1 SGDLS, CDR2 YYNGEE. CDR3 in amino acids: CASSLNPGLVGDTQYF. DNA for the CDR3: TGTGCCAGCAGCCTAAACCCGGGACTAGTGGGAGATACGCAGTATTTT.